These T cell receptor beta chains were read from a single sample in a study of blood T cells in healthy people across ages. TCRdb re-derived calls from the 5' RACE reads in MiXCR, one entry per CDR3 protein. The sample records fewer than 2,000,000 distinct CDR3 sequences, about 31% being singletons. Material: blood. These receptors all stem from a woman in her twenties or thirties in good health. The CDR3 runs from the conserved cysteine through the conserved F or W. Each record gives: clone size, CDR3 length, V gene, J gene, D gene, CDR3 DNA, CDR3 protein. D genes are given only for firm matches. Clone size appears in some rows only: once, few, many, or a class for an expanded clone.

size: .; length: 15; V: TRBV4-1; J: TRBJ2-1; D: .; DNA: TGCGCCAGCAGCCAAGTTTGGATGCAGGGTCTTGAGCAGTTCTTC; CDR3: CASSQVWMQGLEQFF
size: few; length: 16; V: TRBV2; J: TRBJ2-2; D: TRBD2; DNA: TGTGCCAGCAGAAGATCTAGCGGGAGTAACACCGGGGAGCTGTTTTTT; CDR3: CASRRSSGSNTGELFF
size: many; length: 14; V: TRBV7-9; J: TRBJ2-7; D: .; DNA: TGTGCCAGCAGCTTACGGGACACCTCCTACGAGCAGTACTTC; CDR3: CASSLRDTSYEQYF
size: once; length: 18; V: TRBV20-1; J: TRBJ2-7; D: TRBD2; DNA: TGCAGTGCGGCCGTAGGTGGGCTAGCGGGGGCCCTACCATACGAGCAGTACTTC; CDR3: CSAAVGGLAGALPYEQYF
size: many; length: 13; V: TRBV12-3/TRBV12-4; J: TRBJ1-2; D: .; DNA: TGTGCCAGCAATGGTTTAGGGAACTATGGCTACACCTTC; CDR3: CASNGLGNYGYTF
size: few; length: 16; V: TRBV20-1; J: TRBJ2-3; D: TRBD1; DNA: TGCAGTGCCGTTGGGACAGGGAAATATTTCACAGATACGCAGTATTTT; CDR3: CSAVGTGKYFTDTQYF
size: few; length: 12; V: TRBV28; J: TRBJ2-7; D: TRBD1; DNA: TGTGCCAGCACCACAGGGGTCTACGAGCAGTACTTC; CDR3: CASTTGVYEQYF
size: .; length: 10; V: TRBV29-1; J: TRBJ1-2; D: .; DNA: TGCAGCGTCCCCGAGTCTGGCTACACCTTC; CDR3: CSVPESGYTF
size: .; length: 14; V: TRBV4-1; J: TRBJ1-2; D: .; DNA: TGCGCCAGCAGGGAGCGGACGGTGAACTATGGCTACACCTTC; CDR3: CASRERTVNYGYTF
size: .; length: 15; V: TRBV6-5; J: TRBJ2-7; D: TRBD1; DNA: TGTGCCAGCAGGCCCGACAGGGTTCGGTCCTACGAGCAGTACTTC; CDR3: CASRPDRVRSYEQYF
size: few; length: 13; V: TRBV15; J: TRBJ1-2; D: .; DNA: TGTGCCACCAGCAAAATCGAGGGCTATGGCTACACCTTC; CDR3: CATSKIEGYGYTF
size: few; length: 12; V: TRBV3-1; J: TRBJ2-7; D: .; DNA: TGTGCCAGCAGCCCAAATGTCTACGAGCAGTACTTC; CDR3: CASSPNVYEQYF
size: few; length: 13; V: TRBV18; J: TRBJ2-1; D: .; DNA: TGTGCCAGCTCACCAACGGCGGTGAATGAGCAGTTCTTC; CDR3: CASSPTAVNEQFF
size: few; length: 13; V: TRBV13; J: TRBJ2-5; D: .; DNA: TGTGCCAGCAGCCCGCGGGGATACGAGACCCAGTACTTC; CDR3: CASSPRGYETQYF
size: many; length: 15; V: TRBV20-1; J: TRBJ2-1; D: .; DNA: TGCAGTGTCCAGCCCTCCAGCAAGTCCTACAATGAGCAGTTCTTC; CDR3: CSVQPSSKSYNEQFF
size: .; length: 15; V: TRBV20-1; J: TRBJ2-3; D: .; DNA: TGCAGTGCTAGAAATGAACGCGGGGTATGGGATACGCAGTATTTT; CDR3: CSARNERGVWDTQYF
size: .; length: 13; V: TRBV6-1; J: TRBJ1-4; D: .; DNA: TGTGCCAGCTCGTTTGAGCGGGGTGAAAAACTGTTTTTT; CDR3: CASSFERGEKLFF
size: few; length: 13; V: TRBV6-2/TRBV6-3; J: TRBJ2-1; D: TRBD1; DNA: TGTGCCAGCATTGACAGGGGGAAGGATGAGCAGTTCTTC; CDR3: CASIDRGKDEQFF
size: .; length: 16; V: TRBV28; J: TRBJ2-5; D: .; DNA: TGTGCCAGCAGTTTATTACCGGGGGCAAACCAAGAGACCCAGTACTTC; CDR3: CASSLLPGANQETQYF
size: few; length: 14; V: TRBV4-1; J: TRBJ2-7; D: .; DNA: TGCGCCAGCAGCTTTCGGACGGAGTCCTACGAGCAGTACTTC; CDR3: CASSFRTESYEQYF
size: .; length: 16; V: TRBV28; J: TRBJ2-5; D: TRBD2; DNA: TGTGCCAGCAGTAGGGGACTAGCGGATTCGTTGGAGACCCAGTACTTC; CDR3: CASSRGLADSLETQYF
size: few; length: 18; V: TRBV7-3; J: TRBJ2-1; D: TRBD2; DNA: TGTGCCAGCAGCTTAGACGGGACTAGCGGGAACGCCTACAATGAGCAGTTCTTC; CDR3: CASSLDGTSGNAYNEQFF
size: .; length: 15; V: TRBV12-3/TRBV12-4; J: TRBJ2-7; D: .; DNA: TGTGCCAGCGGGTCGATTCCGGACGGAGGTTACGAGCAGTACTTC; CDR3: CASGSIPDGGYEQYF
size: few; length: 14; V: TRBV4-1; J: TRBJ2-7; D: TRBD2; DNA: TGCGCCAGCAGCATCAGCGGGGGAGCCTACGAGCAGTACTTC; CDR3: CASSISGGAYEQYF
size: .; length: 17; V: TRBV27; J: TRBJ2-3; D: TRBD1; DNA: TGTGCCAGCAGTGTAAAAAGGGACAGGGGAGAAGAAGATACGCAGTATTTT; CDR3: CASSVKRDRGEEDTQYF
size: once; length: 15; V: TRBV6-1; J: TRBJ2-4; D: TRBD2; DNA: TGTGCCAGCAGTGAAGCGTCTAGCGGGAGGAACATTCAGTACTTC; CDR3: CASSEASSGRNIQYF
size: .; length: 16; V: TRBV6-6; J: TRBJ1-3; D: .; DNA: TGTGCCAGCAGTTATGGGGCAGGGAGGTTTGGAAACACCATATATTTT; CDR3: CASSYGAGRFGNTIYF
size: .; length: 16; V: TRBV4-1; J: TRBJ2-2; D: TRBD2; DNA: TGCGCCAGCAGCCGGGGACTAGCTGGGGACACCGGGGAGCGGTTTTTT; CDR3: CASSRGLAGDTGERFF
size: many; length: 14; V: TRBV4-1; J: TRBJ1-5; D: .; DNA: TGCGCCAGCAGCCAAGCAGGGATCAATCAGCCCCAGCATTTT; CDR3: CASSQAGINQPQHF
size: .; length: 13; V: TRBV4-2; J: TRBJ2-1; D: .; DNA: TGTGCCAGCAGCCAAGCACAGGGCAAAGAGCAGTTCTTC; CDR3: CASSQAQGKEQFF
size: few; length: 15; V: TRBV2; J: TRBJ2-1; D: TRBD2; DNA: TGTGCCAGCACTCAGCTAGCGGGATTGAGGAATGAGCAGTTCTTC; CDR3: CASTQLAGLRNEQFF